The 11 T cell receptor beta chains reported below all come from one sample, sequenced in a study of preoperative IRX-2 immunotherapy in early breast cancer. Treatment reported: preoperative locoregional IRX-2 cytokine immunotherapy. The data were produced by immunoSEQ multiplex PCR, yet TCRdb's version contains in-frame clones alone and is incomplete. This sample has some 35,000 clones; about four fifths occur once, and the top ten carry about 1.5%. The sample consisted of lymph node tissue, taken after IRX-2 immunotherapy. The source is a human donor with breast cancer.

V gene TRBV10-2 combines with J gene TRBJ2-1, with TRBD2 matching 9 bases. CDR1 is WSHSY, CDR2 SAAADI, per germline. J gave up 4 bases and V 2 bases, and 6 bases lay outside the gene matches. This CDR3 is 16 amino acids long. In DNA, the CDR3 is TGCGCCAGCAGTGAGGGTAGGAGCGGGGGGTACAATGAGCAGTTCTTC. Encoded protein: CASSEGRSGGYNEQFF.

The chain joins TRBV5-1 to TRBJ2-1; D gene unclear. The CDR3 contains 15 residues. Germline loops: CDR1 SGHRS, CDR2 YFSETQ. Deletions cut 0 bases from V and 4 bases from J, with 11 bases between. The CDR3 reads CASSLEGVEYNEQFF. DNA of the CDR3: TGCGCCAGCAGCTTGGAAGGTGTCGAGTACAATGAGCAGTTCTTC.

The chain carries TRBV5-1 and TRBJ1-5; 7 positions agree with TRBD1. In germline, CDR1 is SGHRS, CDR2 YFSETQ. The CDR3 runs 15 residues. J was trimmed by 5 bases and V by 4 bases; bases with no gene match: 9. This CDR3 reads CASSTSGGQDQPQHF. DNA of the CDR3: TGCGCCAGCAGCACCTCAGGAGGACAGGATCAGCCCCAGCATTTT.

The chain couples TRBV18 to TRBJ2-5, with 11 bases that match TRBD1. Germline V gene sequence: CDR1 KGHSH, CDR2 LQKENI. Germline trimming cut 2 bases from V and 0 bases from J; bases unmatched to any gene: 2. The CDR3 consists of 16 residues. CDR3 residues: CASSPRDRGYQETQYF. The CDR3 DNA sequence: TGTGCCAGCTCACCAAGGGACAGGGGGTACCAAGAGACCCAGTACTTC.

The rearrangement joins TRBV28 to TRBJ1-2; no firm D call. The CDR3 loop spans 13 amino acids. Germline values: CDR1 MDHEN, CDR2 SYDVKM. V was trimmed by 6 bases and J by 0 bases, leaving 8 bases between them. The CDR3 is CASRSGTNYGYTF. The DNA for the CDR3 is TGTGCCAGCAGGTCGGGGACTAACTATGGCTACACCTTC.

V is TRBV15 and J is TRBJ1-5, with 11 bases aligning to TRBD1. CDR1 LNHNV and CDR2 YYDKDF come from the germline V gene (reference sequence). The V and J ends lost 1 base and 6 bases, in that order; junction bases with no gene match: 5. The CDR3 consists of 16 residues. CDR3 sequence reads: CATSRGGTGGSQPQHF. DNA for the CDR3: TGTGCCACCAGCAGAGGGGGGACAGGGGGTAGTCAGCCCCAGCATTTT.

This rearrangement joins TRBV11-3 to TRBJ2-3; TRBD2 might be the D (5 bases). Germline values: CDR1 SGHNT, CDR2 YENEEA. Trimming took 5 bases from V and 0 from J, leaving 9 bases between them. This CDR3 has 14 residues. CDR3 protein: CASSASSSTDTQYF. Written as DNA, the CDR3 is TGTGCCAGCAGCGCTAGCAGTAGCACAGATACGCAGTATTTT.

This chain connects TRBV11-3 to TRBJ1-1; unclear D gene. Germline V gene lookup returns CDR1 SGHNT and CDR2 YENEEA. The CDR3 runs 14 residues. The germline V and J ends were trimmed by 6 bases and 1 base, with 12 bases remaining between them. CDR3 in amino acids: CASSKSNPNTEAFF. The CDR3 region has the DNA TGTGCCAGCAGTAAATCTAATCCGAACACTGAAGCTTTCTTT.

CDR3 protein: CASSQAPGGGELFF. CDR3 coding DNA: TGCGCCAGCAGCCAAGCCCCGGGGGGCGGGGAGCTGTTTTTT. This chain connects TRBV4-1 to TRBJ2-2; 7 positions match TRBD2. Germline V CDR1 and CDR2: MGHRA, YSYEKL. This CDR3 region has 14 residues. With V trimmed by 1 base and J by 7 bases, 3 bases remained unmatched.

The chain recombines TRBV11-3 with TRBJ1-1, with 10 bases identical to TRBD1. This CDR3 has 16 residues. V lost 4 bases, J lost 5 bases, and 10 bases stayed unmatched. CDR1 and CDR2 (germline): SGHNT, YENEEA. In DNA, the CDR3 is TGTGCCAGCAGCTACACCGGGACAGGGGTACAAACTGAAGCTTTCTTT. Translating gives CASSYTGTGVQTEAFF.

The chain links TRBV6-1 to TRBJ1-5; D gene uncertain. The CDR3 has 15 amino acids. Germline loops: CDR1 MNHNS, CDR2 SASEGT. With 1 base removed from V and 3 bases from J, the gap between germline ends came to 10 bases. The CDR3 loop is CASSEEGVLNQPQHF. As DNA, the CDR3 is TGTGCCAGCAGTGAAGAGGGAGTCCTCAATCAGCCCCAGCATTTT.